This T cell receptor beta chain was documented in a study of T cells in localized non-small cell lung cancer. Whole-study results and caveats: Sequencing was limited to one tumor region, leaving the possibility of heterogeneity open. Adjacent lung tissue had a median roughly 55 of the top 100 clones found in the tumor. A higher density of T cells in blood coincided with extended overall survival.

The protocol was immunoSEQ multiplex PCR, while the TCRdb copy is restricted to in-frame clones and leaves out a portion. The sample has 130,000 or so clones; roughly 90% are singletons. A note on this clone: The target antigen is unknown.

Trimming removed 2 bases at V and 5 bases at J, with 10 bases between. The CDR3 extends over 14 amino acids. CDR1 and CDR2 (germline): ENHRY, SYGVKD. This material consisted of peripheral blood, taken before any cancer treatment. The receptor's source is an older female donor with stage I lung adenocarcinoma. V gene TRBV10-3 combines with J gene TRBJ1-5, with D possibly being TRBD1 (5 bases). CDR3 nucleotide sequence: TGTGCCATCAGTGAGCCGGGGGATTATCAGCCCCAGCATTTT. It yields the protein CAISEPGDYQPQHF.